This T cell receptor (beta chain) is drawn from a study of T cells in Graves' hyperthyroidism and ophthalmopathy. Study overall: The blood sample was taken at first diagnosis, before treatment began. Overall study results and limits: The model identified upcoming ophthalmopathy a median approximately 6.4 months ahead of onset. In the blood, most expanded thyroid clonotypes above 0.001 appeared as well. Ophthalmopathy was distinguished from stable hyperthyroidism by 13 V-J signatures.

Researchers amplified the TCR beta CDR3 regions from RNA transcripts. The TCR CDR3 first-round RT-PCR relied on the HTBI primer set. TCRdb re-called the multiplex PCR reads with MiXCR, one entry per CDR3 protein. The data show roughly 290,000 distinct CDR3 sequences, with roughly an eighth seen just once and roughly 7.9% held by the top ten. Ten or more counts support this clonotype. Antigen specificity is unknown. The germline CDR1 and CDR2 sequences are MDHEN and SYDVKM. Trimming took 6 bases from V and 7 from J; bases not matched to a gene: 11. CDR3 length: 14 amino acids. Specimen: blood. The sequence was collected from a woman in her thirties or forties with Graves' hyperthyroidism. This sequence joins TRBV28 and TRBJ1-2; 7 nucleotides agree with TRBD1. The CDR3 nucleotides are TGTGCCAGCAGCCCCGACAGGGATGCGTCTGGCTACACCTTC. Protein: CASSPDRDASGYTF.